This entry concerns a single T cell receptor (beta chain). Every patient underwent thyroid surgery untreated. The sample originates from a study of metastatic and nonmetastatic thyroid tumors. About the study: Patients with malignant and benign thyroid disease provided blood and tumor or nodule tissue, whose repertoires were compared.

V lost 1 base and J lost 7, with 11 bases in between. The germline V gene has CDR1 SGHAT and CDR2 FQNNGV. CDR3 length: 13 amino acids. From the PCR reads, TCRdb re-called clones with MiXCR. The top ten hold 13% of the sample, which has 14,000 to 15,000 clones, roughly a fifth seen once. The sequence was obtained from a female donor with papillary thyroid cancer or a benign thyroid nodule (not recorded which). Some clones in this sample may be carry-over from other donors' samples. The sample comprised blood. The V and J genes are TRBV11-2 and TRBJ2-7; TRBD2 might be the D (5 bases). CDR3 sequence reads: CASSLVEGFEQYF. In DNA form, the CDR3 reads TGTGCCAGCAGCTTAGTTGAGGGTTTTGAGCAGTACTTC.